This T cell receptor beta chain was obtained from a study of response to subunit inactivated influenza vaccine. Study-level findings and limits: Seasonal influenza vaccination, on each occasion, was suggested by the authors to recruit few new T cells.

This clonotype was found many times. Its antigen is still unknown. TCRdb reanalysed the RT-PCR reads using MiXCR and keeps one entry per CDR3 protein. The table includes some 500,000 distinct CDR3 sequences, 10% to 15% detected once. This CDR3 is 13 amino acids long. Germline values: CDR1 MNHNY, CDR2 SVGAGI (reference sequence). Losses at the gene ends were 10 bases for V and 6 bases for J; bases not matched to a gene: 11. This chain links TRBV6-6 with TRBJ1-1; TRBD1 matches at 7 bases. The source of this sequence is a man between 45 and 60 years old who received an inactivated influenza vaccine. Material: PBMCs from blood, obtained 45 days after vaccination. The CDR3 region has the DNA TGTGCCAACACGGACAGGCCCGGCGCTGAAGCTTTCTTT. It encodes CANTDRPGAEAFF.